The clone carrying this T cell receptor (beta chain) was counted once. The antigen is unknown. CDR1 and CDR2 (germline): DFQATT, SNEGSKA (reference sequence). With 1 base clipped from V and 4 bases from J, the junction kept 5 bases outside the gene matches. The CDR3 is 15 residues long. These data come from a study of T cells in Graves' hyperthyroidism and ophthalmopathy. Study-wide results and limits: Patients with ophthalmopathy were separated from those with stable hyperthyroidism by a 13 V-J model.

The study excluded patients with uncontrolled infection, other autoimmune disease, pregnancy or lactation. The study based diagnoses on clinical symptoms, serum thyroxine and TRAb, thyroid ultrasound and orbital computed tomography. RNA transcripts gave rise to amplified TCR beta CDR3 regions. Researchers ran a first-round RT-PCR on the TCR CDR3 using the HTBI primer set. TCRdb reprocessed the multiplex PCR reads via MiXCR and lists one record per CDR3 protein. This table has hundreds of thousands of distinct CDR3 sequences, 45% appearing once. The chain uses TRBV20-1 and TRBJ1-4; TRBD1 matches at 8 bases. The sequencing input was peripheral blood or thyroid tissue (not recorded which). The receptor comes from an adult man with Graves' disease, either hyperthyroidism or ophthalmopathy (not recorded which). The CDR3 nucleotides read TGCAGTGCTAGAGCTTACGGACAGGGTAATGAAAAACTGTTTTTT. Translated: CSARAYGQGNEKLFF.